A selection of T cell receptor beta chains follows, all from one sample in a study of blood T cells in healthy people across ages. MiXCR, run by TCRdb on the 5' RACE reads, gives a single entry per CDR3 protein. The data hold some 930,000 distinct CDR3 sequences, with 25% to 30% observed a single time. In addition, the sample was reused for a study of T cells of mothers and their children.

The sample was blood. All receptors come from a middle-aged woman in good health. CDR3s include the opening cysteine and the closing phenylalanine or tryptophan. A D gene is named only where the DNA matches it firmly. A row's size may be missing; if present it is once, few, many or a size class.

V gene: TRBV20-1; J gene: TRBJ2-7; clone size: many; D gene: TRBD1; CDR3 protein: CSARRLTGGLTYEQYF; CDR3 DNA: TGCAGTGCTAGGCGATTGACAGGGGGCCTGACCTACGAGCAGTACTTC
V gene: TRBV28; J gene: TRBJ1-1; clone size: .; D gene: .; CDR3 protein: CASSPYGEGVGTEAFF; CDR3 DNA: TGTGCCAGCAGCCCATATGGAGAGGGGGTCGGCACTGAAGCTTTCTTT
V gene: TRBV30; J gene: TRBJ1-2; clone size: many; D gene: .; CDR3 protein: CAWSTWAGKNYGYTF; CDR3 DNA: TGTGCCTGGAGTACGTGGGCAGGGAAAAACTATGGCTACACCTTC
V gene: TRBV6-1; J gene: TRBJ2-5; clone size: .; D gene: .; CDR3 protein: CASSEGKKETQYF; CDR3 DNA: TGTGCCAGCAGTGAAGGGAAAAAAGAGACCCAGTACTTC
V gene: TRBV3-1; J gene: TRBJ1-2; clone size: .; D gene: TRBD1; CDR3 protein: CASSPGEGARYGYTF; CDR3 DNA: TGTGCCAGCAGCCCTGGAGAGGGGGCACGGTATGGCTACACCTTC
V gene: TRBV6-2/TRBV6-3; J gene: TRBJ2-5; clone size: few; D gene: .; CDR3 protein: CASSPADEAQYF; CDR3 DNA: TGTGCCAGCAGCCCAGCGGATGAGGCCCAGTACTTC
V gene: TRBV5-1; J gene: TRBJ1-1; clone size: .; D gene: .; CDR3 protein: CASRDYRYDTEAFF; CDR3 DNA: TGCGCCAGCAGGGATTATCGGTACGACACTGAAGCTTTCTTT
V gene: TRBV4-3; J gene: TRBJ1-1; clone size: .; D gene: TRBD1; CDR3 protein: CASSQGTGSLNTEAFF; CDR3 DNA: TGCGCCAGCAGCCAAGGGACAGGGTCGCTGAACACTGAAGCTTTCTTT
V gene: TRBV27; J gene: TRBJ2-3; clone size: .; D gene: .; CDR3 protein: CASSLQGLGDTQYF; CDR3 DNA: TGTGCCAGCAGCCTACAGGGACTGGGAGATACGCAGTATTTT
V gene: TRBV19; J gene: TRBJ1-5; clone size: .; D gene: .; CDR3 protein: CTSSWGGLGNNQPQHF; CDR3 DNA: TGTACCAGTAGTTGGGGAGGGCTGGGAAACAATCAGCCCCAGCATTTT
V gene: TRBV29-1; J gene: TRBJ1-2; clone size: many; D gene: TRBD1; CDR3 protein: CSVRDRGYGYTF; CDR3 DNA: TGCAGCGTCCGGGACAGGGGGTATGGCTACACCTTC
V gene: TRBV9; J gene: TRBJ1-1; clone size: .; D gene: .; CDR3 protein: CASSLREGPMNTEAFF; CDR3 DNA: TGTGCCAGCAGCCTCCGCGAGGGACCGATGAACACTGAAGCTTTCTTT
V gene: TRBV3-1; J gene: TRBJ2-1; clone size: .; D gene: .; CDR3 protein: CASSLTDGDYNEQFF; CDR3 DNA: TGTGCCAGCAGCCTGACCGACGGGGACTACAATGAGCAGTTCTTC
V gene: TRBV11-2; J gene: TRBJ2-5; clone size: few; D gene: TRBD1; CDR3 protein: CASSPVWDRDQETQYF; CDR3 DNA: TGTGCCAGCAGCCCGGTCTGGGACAGGGACCAAGAGACCCAGTACTTC
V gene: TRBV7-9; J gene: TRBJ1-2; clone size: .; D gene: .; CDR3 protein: CASNPHDLGPNYGYTF; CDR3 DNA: TGTGCCAGCAACCCCCACGACTTGGGTCCCAACTATGGCTACACCTTC
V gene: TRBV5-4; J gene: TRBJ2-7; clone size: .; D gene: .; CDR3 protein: CASSFRVNPYEQYF; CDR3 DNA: TGTGCCAGCAGCTTCAGGGTGAATCCTTACGAGCAGTACTTC
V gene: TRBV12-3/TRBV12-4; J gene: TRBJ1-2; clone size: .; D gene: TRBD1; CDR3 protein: CASSPRGQEIYGYTF; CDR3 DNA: TGTGCCAGCAGTCCCCGGGGACAGGAGATTTATGGCTACACCTTC
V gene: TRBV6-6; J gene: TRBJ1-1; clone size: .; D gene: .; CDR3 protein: CASSYVIGDTEAFF; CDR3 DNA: TGTGCCAGCAGTTACGTTATCGGGGACACTGAAGCTTTCTTT
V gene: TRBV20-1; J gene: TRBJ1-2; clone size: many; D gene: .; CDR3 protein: CSARDHTGGLDGYTF; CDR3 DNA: TGCAGTGCTAGAGATCACACTGGGGGGCTTGATGGCTACACCTTC
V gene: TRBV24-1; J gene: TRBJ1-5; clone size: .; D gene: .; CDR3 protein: CATSDLPDSNQPQHF; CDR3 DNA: TGTGCCACCAGTGATCTACCTGATAGCAATCAGCCCCAGCATTTT
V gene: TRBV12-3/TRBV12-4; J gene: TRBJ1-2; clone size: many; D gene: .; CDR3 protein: CASTRTGELNYGYTF; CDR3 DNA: TGTGCCAGCACCCGGACCGGAGAGCTTAACTATGGCTACACCTTC
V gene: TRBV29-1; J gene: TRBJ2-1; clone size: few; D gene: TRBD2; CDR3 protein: CSVDLGTSGGYNEQFF; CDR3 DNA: TGCAGCGTTGATCTAGGAACTAGCGGGGGCTACAATGAGCAGTTCTTC
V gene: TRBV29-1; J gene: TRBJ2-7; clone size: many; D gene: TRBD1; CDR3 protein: CSVTGGNYEQYF; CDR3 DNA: TGCAGCGTGACAGGGGGGAACTACGAGCAGTACTTC
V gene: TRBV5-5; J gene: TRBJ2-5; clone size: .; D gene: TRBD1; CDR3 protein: CASSTGTDLTQETQYF; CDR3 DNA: TGTGCCAGCAGCACCGGGACAGACCTAACCCAAGAGACCCAGTACTTC
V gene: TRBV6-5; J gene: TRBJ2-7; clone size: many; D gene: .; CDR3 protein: CASSAVPGSYEQYF; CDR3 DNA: TGTGCCAGCAGTGCCGTTCCCGGCTCCTACGAGCAGTACTTC
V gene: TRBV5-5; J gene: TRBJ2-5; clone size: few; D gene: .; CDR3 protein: CASSPQALRKETQYF; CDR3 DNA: TGTGCCAGCAGCCCCCAGGCGTTGCGGAAAGAGACCCAGTACTTC
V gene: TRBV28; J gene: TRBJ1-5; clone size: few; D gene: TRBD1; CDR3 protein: CASRQGGAYSSNQPQHF; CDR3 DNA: TGTGCCAGCAGGCAGGGGGGGGCTTATTCTAGCAATCAGCCCCAGCATTTT
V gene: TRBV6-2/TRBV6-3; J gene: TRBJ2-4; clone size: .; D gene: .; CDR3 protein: CASSYSASPAYF; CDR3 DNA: TGTGCCAGCAGTTACTCGGCTAGCCCAGCGTACTTC
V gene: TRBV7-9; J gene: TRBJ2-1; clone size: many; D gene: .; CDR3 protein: CASSKQQGTEQFF; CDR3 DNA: TGTGCCAGCAGCAAACAACAGGGTACTGAGCAGTTCTTC
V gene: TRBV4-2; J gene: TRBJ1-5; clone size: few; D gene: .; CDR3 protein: CASSQDGKGDQPQHF; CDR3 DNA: TGTGCCAGCAGCCAAGACGGGAAGGGGGACCAGCCCCAGCATTTT
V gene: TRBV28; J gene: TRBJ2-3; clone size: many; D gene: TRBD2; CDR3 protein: CASRPTSGGIDTQYF; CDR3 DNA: TGTGCCAGCAGACCTACTAGCGGGGGAATCGATACGCAGTATTTT
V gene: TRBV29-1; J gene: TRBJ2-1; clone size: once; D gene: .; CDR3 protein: CSVPLPKGQFF; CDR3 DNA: TGCAGCGTTCCTTTACCGAAGGGGCAGTTCTTC
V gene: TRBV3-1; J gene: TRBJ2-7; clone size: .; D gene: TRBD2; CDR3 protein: CASSQEWSSGDGEQYF; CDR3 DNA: TGTGCCAGTAGCCAAGAATGGTCTAGCGGGGATGGCGAGCAGTACTTC
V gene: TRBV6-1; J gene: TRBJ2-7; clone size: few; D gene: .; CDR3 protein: CASVFPPYEQYF; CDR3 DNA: TGTGCCAGCGTGTTTCCCCCTTACGAGCAGTACTTC
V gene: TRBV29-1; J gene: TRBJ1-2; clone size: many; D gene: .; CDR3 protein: CSVEAGSYGYTF; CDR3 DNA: TGCAGCGTTGAGGCAGGGTCCTATGGCTACACCTTC
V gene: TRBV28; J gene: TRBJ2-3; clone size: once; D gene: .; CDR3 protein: CASSYPRGPDTQYF; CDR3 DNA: TGTGCCAGCAGTTACCCCAGGGGCCCAGATACGCAGTATTTT
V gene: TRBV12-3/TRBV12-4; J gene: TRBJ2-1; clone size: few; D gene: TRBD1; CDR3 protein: CASSPRGRTYNEQFF; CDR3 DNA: TGTGCCAGCAGTCCCAGGGGGAGAACCTACAATGAGCAGTTCTTC
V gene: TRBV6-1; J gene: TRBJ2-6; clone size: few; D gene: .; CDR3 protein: CASRTIRSGANVLTF; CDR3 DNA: TGTGCCAGCAGAACGATACGCTCTGGGGCCAACGTCCTGACTTTC
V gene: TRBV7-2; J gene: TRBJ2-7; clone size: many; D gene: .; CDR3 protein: CASTGPQLYF; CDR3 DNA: TGTGCCAGTACCGGGCCACAGCTGTACTTC
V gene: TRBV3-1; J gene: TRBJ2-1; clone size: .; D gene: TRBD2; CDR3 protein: CASSQSGRQFF; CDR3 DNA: TGTGCCAGCAGCCAAAGCGGGAGGCAGTTCTTC
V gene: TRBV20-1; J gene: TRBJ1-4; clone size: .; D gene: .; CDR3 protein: CSTRRPATNEKLFF; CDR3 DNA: TGCAGTACGCGGAGGCCTGCAACTAATGAAAAACTGTTTTTT
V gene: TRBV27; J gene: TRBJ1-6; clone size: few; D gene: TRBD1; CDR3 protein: CASSSPGQPYNSPLHF; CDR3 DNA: TGTGCCAGCAGTTCTCCGGGACAGCCATATAATTCACCCCTCCACTTT
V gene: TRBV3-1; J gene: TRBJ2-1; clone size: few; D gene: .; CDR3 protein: CASSQVGQGMGYNEQFF; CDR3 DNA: TGTGCCAGCAGCCAAGTTGGTCAGGGGATGGGGTACAATGAGCAGTTCTTC
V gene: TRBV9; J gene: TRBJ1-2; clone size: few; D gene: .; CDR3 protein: CASSVGRAVLGYTF; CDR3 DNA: TGTGCCAGCAGCGTGGGACGGGCCGTACTAGGCTACACCTTC
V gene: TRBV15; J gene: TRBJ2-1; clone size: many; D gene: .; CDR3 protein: CATSSGGSGYNEQFF; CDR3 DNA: TGTGCCACCAGCAGCGGGGGTTCGGGGTACAATGAGCAGTTCTTC
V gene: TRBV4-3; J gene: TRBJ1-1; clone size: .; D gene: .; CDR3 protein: CASRVKTELNTEAFF; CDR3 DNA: TGCGCCAGCAGAGTAAAGACAGAGTTGAACACTGAAGCTTTCTTT
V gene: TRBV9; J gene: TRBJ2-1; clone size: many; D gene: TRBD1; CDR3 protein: CASSAQTGSNEQFF; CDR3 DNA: TGTGCCAGCAGCGCCCAGACAGGGAGCAATGAGCAGTTCTTC
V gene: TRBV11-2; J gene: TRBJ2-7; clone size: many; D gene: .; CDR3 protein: CASSGATGPYEQYF; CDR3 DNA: TGTGCCAGCAGTGGAGCCACAGGGCCCTACGAGCAGTACTTC
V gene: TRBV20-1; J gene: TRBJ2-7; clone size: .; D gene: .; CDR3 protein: CSARDSGTVGEQYF; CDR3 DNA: TGCAGTGCTAGAGATTCGGGGACGGTCGGCGAGCAGTACTTC
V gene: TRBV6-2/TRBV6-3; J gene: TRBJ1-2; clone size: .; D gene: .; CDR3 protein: CASRPEQVWADDYTF; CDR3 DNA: TGTGCCAGCAGACCTGAACAGGTGTGGGCGGATGACTACACCTTC
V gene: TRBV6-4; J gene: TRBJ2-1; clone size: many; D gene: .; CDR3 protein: CASSARGSYNEQFF; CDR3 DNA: TGTGCCAGCAGTGCGAGGGGTTCCTACAATGAGCAGTTCTTC
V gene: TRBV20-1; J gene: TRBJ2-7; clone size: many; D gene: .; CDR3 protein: CSASLTGYTHEQYF; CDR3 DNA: TGCAGTGCTAGCCTTACAGGGTATACCCACGAGCAGTACTTC
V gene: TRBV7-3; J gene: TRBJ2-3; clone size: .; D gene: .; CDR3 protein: CASSAGAAGWDTQYF; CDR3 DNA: TGTGCCAGCAGCGCAGGGGCAGCCGGTTGGGATACGCAGTATTTT